The source of this T cell receptor beta chain is a study of cytomegalovirus exposure and HLA in healthy donors (dated by TCRdb to 2016 to 2017). Background for the entire study: According to a later analysis, one platform produced both the 100 to 150 validation repertoires and the roughly 660 repertoires of the first cohort. In addition to the first cohort of approximately 650 subjects, a separate validation cohort of 100 to 150 different subjects was used. To predict cytomegalovirus infection status, the study brought together high-throughput TCR immunosequencing, statistical association of individual TCRs with disease status, and machine learning. The study aimed to test whether signatures of past pathogen exposure could be identified by cataloging public T cell receptors. What the research found in general, with its limitations: Across donors, most TCR sequences were observed very rarely, whereas some public TCRs were present in many individuals. Subsequent analysis determined that TCRs grouped into clusters in the first cohort also showed a tendency toward co-occurrence across the 120 or so validation repertoires, and 85% to 95% of cluster scores exceeded 0. A later analysis lacked HLA typing for the validation cohort, so it scored co-occurrence in that cohort across all 110 or so repertoires. A few of the identified cytomegalovirus-associated TCR beta chains were confirmed in vitro to be specific for cytomegalovirus antigens. The authors suggested that the approach could potentially be extended to other disease states and immunological phenotypes. The classifier was reported to diagnose cytomegalovirus status with high specificity and sensitivity in both the original and validation cohorts. In the study, some 180 TCR beta chains were listed as associated with cytomegalovirus.

To prepare the library, the immunoSEQ multiplex PCR assay was applied. The published analysis was carried out like this. A statistical classification framework was developed to diagnose cytomegalovirus status using the catalog of TCR beta chain sequences. TCRdb carries this immuneACCESS record with in-frame sequences only. Its versions omit some clonotypes, under half of them owing to an unresolved V gene in the studies checked, with the rest unexplained. V, J and clone size are those of that table, while D and trimming were read from the DNA. For this sample there are 78,000 or so clones; less than 96% appear just once. The ten most abundant clones make up 1.6% of the sample. Concerning this clone itself: Its target antigen remains unknown. No base quality information exists; no much larger clone differs at one position.

The donors belonged to the validation cohort of under 150 subjects, which was separate from the approximately 700-subject first cohort. This receptor was obtained from a man aged 18 to 35 in good health and CMV-seropositive. Sequenced sample: PBMCs.

The DNA sequence is given as TGTGCCAGCAGTAGGGGCTCGGCCGTCTACGAGCAGTACTTC. This yields the protein CASSRGSAVYEQYF. In this chain, TRBV7-9 is recombined with TRBJ2-7; a tentative D match to TRBD1 spans 5 bases. From its cysteine to its phenylalanine, the CDR3 spans 14 amino acids. The CDR3 DNA has 42 bases and is translated from base 1. The V end loses 6 bases and the J end loses 3 bases, and a stretch of 15 bases separates them. The CDR1 and CDR2 encoded by the germline V gene (reference sequence) are SEHNR and FQNEAQ. The entire variable domain, with the stretches around the CDR3 drawn from the reference TRBV7-9 and TRBJ2-7 proteins, is DTGVSQNPRHKITKRGQNVTFRCDPISEHNRLYWYRQTLGQGPEFLTYFQNEAQLEKSRLLSDRFSAERPKGSFSTLEIQRTEQGDSAMYLCASSRGSAVYEQYFGPGTRLTVT.